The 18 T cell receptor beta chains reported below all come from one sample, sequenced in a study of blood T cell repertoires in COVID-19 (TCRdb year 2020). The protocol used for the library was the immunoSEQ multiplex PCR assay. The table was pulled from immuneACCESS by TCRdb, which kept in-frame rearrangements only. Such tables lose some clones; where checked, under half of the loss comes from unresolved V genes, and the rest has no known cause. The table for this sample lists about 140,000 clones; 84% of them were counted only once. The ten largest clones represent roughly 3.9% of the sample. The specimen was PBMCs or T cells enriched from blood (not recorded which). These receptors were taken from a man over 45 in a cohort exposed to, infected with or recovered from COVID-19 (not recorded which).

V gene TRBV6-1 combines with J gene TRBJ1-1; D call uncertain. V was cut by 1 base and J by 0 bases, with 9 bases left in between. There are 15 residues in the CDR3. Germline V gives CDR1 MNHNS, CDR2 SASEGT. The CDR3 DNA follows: TGTGCCAGCAGTGAAGTCGGAGGGATGAACACTGAAGCTTTCTTT. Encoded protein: CASSEVGGMNTEAFF.

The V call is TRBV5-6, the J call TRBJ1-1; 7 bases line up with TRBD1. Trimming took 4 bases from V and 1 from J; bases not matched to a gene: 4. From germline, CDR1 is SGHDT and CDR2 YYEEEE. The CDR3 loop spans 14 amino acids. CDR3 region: CASSVGQSNTEAFF. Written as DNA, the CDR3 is TGTGCCAGCAGCGTGGGACAGTCGAACACTGAAGCTTTCTTT.

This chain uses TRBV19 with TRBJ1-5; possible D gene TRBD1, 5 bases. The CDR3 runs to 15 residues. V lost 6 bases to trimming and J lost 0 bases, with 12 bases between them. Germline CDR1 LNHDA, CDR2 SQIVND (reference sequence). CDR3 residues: CASSPRGNSNQPQHF. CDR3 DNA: TGTGCCAGTAGCCCCCGGGGGAATAGCAATCAGCCCCAGCATTTT.

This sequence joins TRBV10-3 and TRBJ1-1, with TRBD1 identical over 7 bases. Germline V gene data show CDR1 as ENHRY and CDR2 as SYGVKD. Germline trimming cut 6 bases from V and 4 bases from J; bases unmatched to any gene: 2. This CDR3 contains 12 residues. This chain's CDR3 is CAISRDSTEAFF. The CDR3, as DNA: TGTGCCATCAGCCGGGACAGCACTGAAGCTTTCTTT.

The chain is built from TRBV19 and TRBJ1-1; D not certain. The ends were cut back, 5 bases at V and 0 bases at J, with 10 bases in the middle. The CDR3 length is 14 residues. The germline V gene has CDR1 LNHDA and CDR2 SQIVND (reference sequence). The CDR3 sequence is CASSRERVNTEAFF. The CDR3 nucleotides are TGTGCCAGTAGTCGGGAGAGGGTGAACACTGAAGCTTTCTTT.

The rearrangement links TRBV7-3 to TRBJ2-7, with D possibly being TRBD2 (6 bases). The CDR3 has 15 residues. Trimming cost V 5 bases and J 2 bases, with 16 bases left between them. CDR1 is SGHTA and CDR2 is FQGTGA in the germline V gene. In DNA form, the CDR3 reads TGTGCCAGCAGCCCCCGGGGAGGTCCCACCTACGAGCAGTACTTC. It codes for CASSPRGGPTYEQYF.

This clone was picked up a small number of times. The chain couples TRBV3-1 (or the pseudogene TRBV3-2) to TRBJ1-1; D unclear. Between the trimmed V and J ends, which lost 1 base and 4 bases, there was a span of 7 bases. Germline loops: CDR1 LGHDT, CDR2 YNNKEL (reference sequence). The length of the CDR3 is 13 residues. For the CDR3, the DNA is TGTGCCAGCAGCCAAGTGCCCGGCACTGAAGCTTTCTTT. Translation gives CASSQVPGTEAFF.

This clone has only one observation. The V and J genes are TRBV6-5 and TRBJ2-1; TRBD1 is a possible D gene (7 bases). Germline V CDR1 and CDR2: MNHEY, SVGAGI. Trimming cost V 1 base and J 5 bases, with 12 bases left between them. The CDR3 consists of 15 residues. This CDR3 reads CASSYWQGGHNEQFF. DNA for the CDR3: TGTGCCAGCAGTTACTGGCAGGGGGGTCACAATGAGCAGTTCTTC.

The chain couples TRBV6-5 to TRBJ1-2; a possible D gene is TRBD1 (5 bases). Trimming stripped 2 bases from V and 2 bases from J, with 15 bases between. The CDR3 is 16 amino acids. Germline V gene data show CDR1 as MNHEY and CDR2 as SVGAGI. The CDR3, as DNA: TGTGCCAGCAGTTACACCTTGGAAGGGGCCAACTATGGCTACACCTTC. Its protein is CASSYTLEGANYGYTF.

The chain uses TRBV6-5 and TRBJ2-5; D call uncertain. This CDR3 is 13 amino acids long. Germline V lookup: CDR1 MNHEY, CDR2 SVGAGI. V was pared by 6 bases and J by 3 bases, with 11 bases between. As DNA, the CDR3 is TGTGCCAGCAGCTCGTATACAAAAGAGACCCAGTACTTC. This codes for CASSSYTKETQYF.

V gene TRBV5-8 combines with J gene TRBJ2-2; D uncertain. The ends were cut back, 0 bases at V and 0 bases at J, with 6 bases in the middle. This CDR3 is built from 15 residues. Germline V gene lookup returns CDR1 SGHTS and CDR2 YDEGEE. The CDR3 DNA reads TGTGCCAGCAGCTTGGGGGCAGCGAACACCGGGGAGCTGTTTTTT. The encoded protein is CASSLGAANTGELFF.

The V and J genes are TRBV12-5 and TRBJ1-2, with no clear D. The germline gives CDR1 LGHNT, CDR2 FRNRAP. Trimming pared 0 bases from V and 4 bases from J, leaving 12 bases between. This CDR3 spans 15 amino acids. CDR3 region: CASGLVDSGIYGYTF. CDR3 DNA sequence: TGTGCTAGTGGTTTGGTAGATAGCGGAATCTATGGCTACACCTTC.

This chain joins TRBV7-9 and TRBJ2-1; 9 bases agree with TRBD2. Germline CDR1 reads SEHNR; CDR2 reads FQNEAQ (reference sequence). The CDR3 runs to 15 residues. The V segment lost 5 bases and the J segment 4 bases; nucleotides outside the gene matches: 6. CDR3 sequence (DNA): TGTGCCAGCAGCGTGGGCGGGGGGGCGTACAATGAGCAGTTCTTC. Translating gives CASSVGGGAYNEQFF.

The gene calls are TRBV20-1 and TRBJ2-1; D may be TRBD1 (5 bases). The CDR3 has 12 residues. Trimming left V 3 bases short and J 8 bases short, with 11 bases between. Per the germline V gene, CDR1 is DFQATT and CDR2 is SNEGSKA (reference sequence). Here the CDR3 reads CSASLQVDEQFF. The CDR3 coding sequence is TGCAGTGCTAGTTTACAGGTAGATGAGCAGTTCTTC.

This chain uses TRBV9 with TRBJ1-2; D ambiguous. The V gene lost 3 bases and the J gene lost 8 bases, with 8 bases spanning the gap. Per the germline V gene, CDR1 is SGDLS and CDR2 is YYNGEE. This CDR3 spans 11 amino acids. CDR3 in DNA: TGTGCCAGCAGCGCCCTCGGGGGCTACACCTTC. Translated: CASSALGGYTF.

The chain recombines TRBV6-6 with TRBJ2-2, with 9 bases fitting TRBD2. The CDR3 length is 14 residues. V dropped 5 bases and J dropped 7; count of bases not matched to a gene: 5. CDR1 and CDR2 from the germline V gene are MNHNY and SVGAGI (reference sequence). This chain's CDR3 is CASSAQRGVGELFF. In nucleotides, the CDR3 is TGTGCCAGCAGTGCTCAGCGGGGGGTCGGGGAGCTGTTTTTT.

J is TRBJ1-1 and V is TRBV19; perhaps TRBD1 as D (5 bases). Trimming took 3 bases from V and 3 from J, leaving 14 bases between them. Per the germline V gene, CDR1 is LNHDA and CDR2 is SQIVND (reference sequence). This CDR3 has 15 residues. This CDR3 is CASSIGAVSDTEAFF. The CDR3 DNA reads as TGTGCCAGTAGTATTGGGGCTGTATCGGACACTGAAGCTTTCTTT.

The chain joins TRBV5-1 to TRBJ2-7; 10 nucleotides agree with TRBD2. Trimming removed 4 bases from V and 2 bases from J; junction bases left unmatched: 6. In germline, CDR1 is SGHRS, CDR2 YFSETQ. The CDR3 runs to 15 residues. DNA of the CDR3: TGCGCCAGCAGCGTGGGGACTAGCGTGGCCTACGAGCAGTACTTC. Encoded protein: CASSVGTSVAYEQYF.